This is a list of T cell receptor beta chains from one sample in a study of preoperative IRX-2 immunotherapy in early breast cancer. Repertoires were generated with immunoSEQ multiplex PCR, while TCRdb's copy carries only in-frame clones and drops some. Of over 20,000 clones detected, 75% to 85% appear once; the ten largest clones hold 1% to 1.5%. The sample here was lymph node tissue, taken after IRX-2 immunotherapy. The origin of the receptors is a human donor with breast cancer. Both conserved end residues are part of each CDR3. The D gene is left open where the match is weak. Some rows have no size entry. The others give once, few or many, or a class for an expanded clone.

CASSLRGGKETQYF | TGTGCCAGCAGTTTAAGGGGAGGGAAGGAGACCCAGTACTTC | TRBV2 | TRBD2 | TRBJ2-5 | NA
CASSFRDRENSPLHF | TGCGCCAGCAGCTTCCGGGACAGAGAAAATTCACCCCTCCACTTT | TRBV5-1 | TRBD1 | TRBJ1-6 | NA
CASSQDEAGAYGYTF | TGCGCCAGCAGCCAAGATGAGGCAGGGGCGTATGGCTACACCTTC | TRBV5-1 | NA | TRBJ1-2 | NA
CASSYDTRRGQPQHF | TGTGCCAGCAGTTACGACACTAGGAGGGGGCAGCCCCAGCATTTT | TRBV6-7 | NA | TRBJ1-5 | once
CASSIHREETQYF | TGTGCCAGTAGTATACACAGGGAAGAGACCCAGTACTTC | TRBV19 | NA | TRBJ2-5 | once
CATRGPGELFF | TGTGCTACCAGGGGTCCCGGGGAGCTGTTTTTT | TRBV12-5 | NA | TRBJ2-2 | NA
CASRGGVMNTEAFF | TGTGCCAGCAGGGGGGGGGTCATGAACACTGAAGCTTTCTTT | TRBV28 | NA | TRBJ1-1 | NA
CASSIDGTHNYGYTF | TGCGCCAGCAGCATAGACGGGACTCATAACTATGGCTACACCTTC | TRBV5-1 | NA | TRBJ1-2 | NA
CASTPREGWQQFF | TGTGCCAGTACCCCCCGAGAGGGATGGCAGCAGTTCTTC | TRBV19 | NA | TRBJ2-1 | NA
CASSPGQTFATEAFF | TGCGCCAGCAGCCCCGGACAGACCTTTGCCACTGAAGCTTTCTTT | TRBV5-1 | NA | TRBJ1-1 | NA
CASSMTGGADTQYF | TGCGCCAGCAGCATGACAGGTGGGGCAGATACGCAGTATTTT | TRBV5-1 | NA | TRBJ2-3 | NA
CASSISQGTNDYSGNTIYF | TGTGCCAGTAGTATCTCACAGGGGACGAATGATTACTCTGGAAACACCATATATTTT | TRBV19 | TRBD1 | TRBJ1-3 | NA
CACGKPDRNTIYF | TGTGCTTGTGGAAAGCCTGATAGAAACACCATATATTTT | TRBV28 | NA | TRBJ1-3 | NA
CATSSIWGAHYEQYF | TGTGCCACCAGCAGTATATGGGGGGCTCACTACGAGCAGTACTTC | TRBV15 | NA | TRBJ2-7 | NA
CASSSDRGYSSTQYF | TGTGCCAGCAGCTCAGACAGGGGGTACTCGTCTACGCAGTATTTT | TRBV6-8 | TRBD1 | TRBJ2-3 | NA
CASSLRGSGANVLTF | TGTGCCAGCAGCTTGCGGGGCTCTGGGGCCAACGTCCTGACTTTC | TRBV11-3 | NA | TRBJ2-6 | NA
CASSQREGQQETQYF | TGCGCCAGCAGCCAGAGAGAGGGCCAGCAAGAGACCCAGTACTTC | TRBV4-1 | NA | TRBJ2-5 | few
CASSTRLGSDTQYF | TGTGCCAGTAGTACTCGCTTAGGGTCAGATACGCAGTATTTT | TRBV19 | NA | TRBJ2-3 | NA
CATKRGSYEQYF | TGTGCCACCAAGCGGGGGTCCTACGAGCAGTACTTC | TRBV6-8 | TRBD2 | TRBJ2-7 | NA
CASSQPNRQAPINSPLHF | TGCGCCAGCAGTCAACCAAATCGACAGGCGCCCATTAATTCACCCCTCCACTTT | TRBV23-1 | NA | TRBJ1-6 | NA
CASSSGGAPTGELFF | TGTGCCAGCTCTAGCGGGGGGGCCCCCACCGGGGAGCTGTTTTTT | TRBV28 | TRBD2 | TRBJ2-2 | NA
CASRQGRYEQYF | TGTGCCAGCCGACAGGGCCGCTACGAGCAGTACTTC | TRBV6-8 | TRBD1 | TRBJ2-7 | NA
CAWSFSGDTIYF | TGTGCCTGGAGTTTCTCAGGGGACACCATATATTTT | TRBV30 | NA | TRBJ1-3 | few
CASSVGPESAEAFF | TGTGCCAGCAGCGTAGGTCCAGAAAGCGCTGAAGCTTTCTTT | TRBV9 | NA | TRBJ1-1 | NA
CSVAELTGQHSGNTIYF | TGCAGCGTTGCAGAATTGACTGGTCAGCACTCTGGAAACACCATATATTTT | TRBV29-1 | NA | TRBJ1-3 | NA